This TCR beta chain came from a study of T cell responses to AZD1222 COVID-19 vaccine. General observations from the study: Only a handful of AZD1222 recipients, roughly six in all, had baseline seropositivity. Vaccine-associated CD4 TCRs spanned spike, dominant at 160-218 and 743-854. Targeting of unmutated variant regions was reportedly seen in nearly half of spike-specific TCRs. None of the repertoires were sampled until the peak T cell response had passed.

A note on this clone: Its antigen is still unknown.

Germline lookup yields CDR1 MGHRA and CDR2 YSYEKL. The CDR3 consists of 18 residues. V was clipped by 4 bases and J by 8 bases; unmatched bases: 22. This table comes from immunoSEQ multiplex PCR, and its TCRdb copy is limited to in-frame clones, with some not included. The sample includes roughly 140,000 clones, almost 95% seen only once; the top ten take over 8.5%. The source material was peripheral blood, sampled 28 days after the second AZD1222 dose. This TCR was recovered from an adult who received the AZD1222 COVID-19 vaccine. V and J are TRBV4-1 and TRBJ1-2; 7 nucleotides line up with TRBD1. For the CDR3, the DNA is TGCGCCAGCAGCCGCCCTAGGACAGGCCTCATCCGCCTAGAGGGCTACACCTTC. It translates to CASSRPRTGLIRLEGYTF.